One sample yielded the 15 T cell receptor beta chains listed below, sequenced in a study of T cells in Graves' hyperthyroidism and ophthalmopathy. Amplification of TCR beta CDR3 regions used RNA as the template. The HTBI primer set served for first-round RT-PCR of the TCR CDR3. In TCRdb, the multiplex PCR reads were re-called with MiXCR into one record per CDR3 protein. The data hold around 420,000 distinct CDR3 sequences, with around a sixth observed a single time. The sequencing input was blood. Receptors originate from a woman between 18 and 29 years old with Graves' hyperthyroidism.

This clonotype occurred many times. The chain has TRBV3-1 and TRBJ2-4; the match to TRBD2 covers 12 bases. The CDR3 contains 18 residues. V was clipped by 1 base and J by 7 bases; unmatched bases: 11. CDR1 and CDR2 (germline): LGHDT, YNNKEL (reference sequence). CDR3 region: CASSQGGLAGGPENIQYF. The CDR3 DNA sequence: TGTGCCAGCAGCCAAGGTGGGCTAGCGGGGGGGCCGGAGAACATTCAGTACTTC.

The rearrangement uses TRBV19 and TRBJ2-3, with TRBD1 as a possible D gene (6 bases). There are 14 residues in the CDR3. Trimming took 4 bases from V and 0 from J, leaving 8 bases between them. Germline CDR1 LNHDA, CDR2 SQIVND (reference sequence). The CDR3 loop reads CASSKGQSTDTQYF. CDR3 DNA: TGTGCCAGTAGTAAAGGACAGAGCACAGATACGCAGTATTTT.

This clonotype was seen only once. The chain combines TRBV15 with TRBJ1-5, with 9 bases that match TRBD1. The V gene's germline CDR1 is LNHNV and CDR2 YYDKDF (reference sequence). Trimming at V came to 3 bases and at J to 6 bases, leaving 6 bases not matched to a gene. This CDR3 has 15 amino acids. DNA for the CDR3: TGTGCCACCAGCAGGCGGGACAGGGACGGTCAGCCCCAGCATTTT. Translated, it gives CATSRRDRDGQPQHF.

This clonotype was seen only a few times. The V gene is TRBV11-2, the J gene TRBJ2-5; TRBD2 matches at 14 bases. The CDR3 has 16 amino acids. V lost 5 bases, J lost 7 bases, and 9 bases stayed unmatched. In germline, CDR1 is SGHAT, CDR2 FQNNGV. The CDR3 DNA is TGTGCCAGCAGCCGGGGACTAGCGGGGGCGGGGGGGACCCAGTACTTC. This codes for CASSRGLAGAGGTQYF.

This clonotype has a count of ten or more. V is TRBV2 and J is TRBJ1-4; D call uncertain. The germline CDR1 and CDR2 sequences are SNHLY and FYNNEI. V lost 5 bases and J 7 bases, leaving 11 bases between the germline ends. The CDR3 is 13 residues long. In DNA, the CDR3 is TGTGCCAGCAGTAACCAAGTACCTGAAAAACTGTTTTTT. This encodes CASSNQVPEKLFF.

This clonotype was counted ten times or more. The J gene is TRBJ1-2, the V gene TRBV5-1; D uncertain. The CDR3 runs 13 residues. Trimming took off 2 bases at V and 3 bases at J, with 8 bases between the two ends. CDR1 is SGHRS and CDR2 is YFSETQ in the germline V gene. The CDR3 loop reads CASSLGAYYGYTF. The CDR3 bases are TGCGCCAGCAGCTTAGGCGCCTACTATGGCTACACCTTC.

This clonotype was detected ten times or more. This chain links TRBV2 with TRBJ1-3, with 7 bases matching TRBD1. This CDR3 contains 14 residues. From germline, CDR1 is SNHLY and CDR2 FYNNEI. The junction had 7 bases not matched to a gene; V was cut back by 8 bases and J by 3 bases. CDR3 in amino acids: CASATGEVGNTIYF. The CDR3, as DNA: TGTGCCAGCGCAACAGGGGAGGTTGGAAACACCATATATTTT.

This clonotype was seen repeatedly, ten times or more. V and J are TRBV6-1 and TRBJ2-3; D is possibly TRBD2 (6 bases). Trimming removed 5 bases at V and 4 bases at J, with 19 bases between. There are 16 residues in the CDR3. Germline CDR1 is MNHNS and CDR2 is SASEGT. CDR3 bases: TGTGCCAGCAGTTTCGTCGGGGGTGCGGGTGCAGATACGCAGTATTTT. This gives the protein CASSFVGGAGADTQYF.

Comments on this clonotype: This could be a read error, since a much larger clone is one nucleotide away. V and J are TRBV9 and TRBJ2-1, with 11 bases fitting TRBD2. Germline CDR1 reads SGDLS; CDR2 reads YYNGEE. Losses at the gene ends were 1 base for V and 9 bases for J; bases not matched to a gene: 12. This CDR3 region has 17 residues. The CDR3 bases are TGTGCCAGCAGCGTAATCGTAGCGGGAGGGCCCTCCGGTGAGCAGTTCTTC. Translation: CASSVIVAGGPSGEQFF.

The chain has TRBV6-2 or TRBV6-3 and TRBJ2-7; D may be TRBD1 or TRBD2 (5 bases each). V was cut by 2 bases and J by 0 bases, with 11 bases left in between. The germline V gene encodes CDR1 MNHEY and CDR2 SVGEGT. CDR3 size: 15 residues. CDR3 protein: CASSYRWGSSYEQYF. Here the CDR3 DNA reads TGTGCCAGCAGTTACAGGTGGGGGAGCTCCTACGAGCAGTACTTC.

This chain links TRBV14 with TRBJ2-1, with D maybe TRBD2 (5 bases). CDR3 length: 13 amino acids. Trimming shortened V by 4 bases and J by 8 bases, and 12 bases separated the two germline ends. Germline CDR1 SGHDN, CDR2 FVKESK. CDR3 in DNA: TGTGCCAGCAGCCGGCTAGCAAGCCATGAGCAGTTCTTC. Translating it yields CASSRLASHEQFF.

In the case of this clonotype: This clone may be a read error of a much larger clone one base away. The chain has TRBV20-1 and TRBJ2-7; D is possibly TRBD1 or TRBD2 (5 bases each). In germline, CDR1 is DFQATT, CDR2 SNEGSKA (reference sequence). The CDR3 sequence is 14 residues long. The DNA of the CDR3 is TGCAGTGCCGCTCCGGGGACGTCGTCCTACGAGCAGCACTTC. Translating it yields CSAAPGTSSYEQHF.

The V call is TRBV5-1, the J call TRBJ2-6; D is perhaps TRBD2 (5 bases). Trimming shortened V by 1 base and J by 1 base, and 21 bases separated the two germline ends. Germline V gene data show CDR1 as SGHRS and CDR2 as YFSETQ. This CDR3 region has 20 residues. The CDR3 bases are TGCGCCAGCAGCTTGCCCCACCCGGACGGGGATTTATCTGGGGCCAACGTCCTGACTTTC. Translation: CASSLPHPDGDLSGANVLTF. The variable domain in full, completed from reference TRBV5-1 and TRBJ2-6, reads KAGVTQTPRYLIKTRGQQVTLSCSPISGHRSVSWYQQTPGQGLQFLFEYFSETQRNKGNFPGRFSGRQFSNSRSEMNVSTLELGDSALYLCASSLPHPDGDLSGANVLTFGAGSRLTVL.

The chain uses TRBV11-3 and TRBJ2-4; 7 nucleotides agree with TRBD2. The V gene end was trimmed by 8 bases and the J gene end by 7 bases; junction bases not matched to a gene: 5. Looked up from germline, CDR1 is SGHNT and CDR2 is YENEEA. The CDR3 sequence is 12 residues long. CDR3 bases: TGTGCCAGCCAGCGGGGTGATAACATTCAGTACTTC. It yields the protein CASQRGDNIQYF.

Concerning this clonotype itself: One end of the junction fails to match germline, which may point to a read error. The V call is TRBV7-7, the J call TRBJ1-5; D uncertain. Germline V lookup: CDR1 SSHAT, CDR2 FNYEAQ (reference sequence). The CDR3 contains 15 residues. CDR3 region: CASSERWRSNQPQHF. The CDR3 coding sequence is TGTGCTAGCAGCGAAAGGTGGCGGAGCAATCAGCCCCAGCATTTT.